A single sample is the source of the 26 T cell receptor beta chains below, sequenced in a study of CD4 T cells in relation to SARS-CoV-2 and coronaviruses (dated by TCRdb to 2020 to 2023). Libraries were prepared through the immunoSEQ multiplex PCR assay. Sourced from immuneACCESS, this table was stored by TCRdb with only in-frame sequences that have V and J called. A share of the clones is absent; for the studies checked, an unresolved V gene accounts for under half, and the remainder has no known explanation. This sample holds 35,000 to 45,000 clones; 88% were observed only once. The ten largest clonotypes hold less than 10% of the sample. The sample consisted of memory CD4+ T cells from PBMCs. The label giving this sample's cell subset or site can be read as: memory (non-naive) CD4+ T cells. These receptors were collected from an adult with COVID-19.

This chain links TRBV7-3 with TRBJ2-2; 9 nucleotides line up with TRBD1. Germline CDR1 is SGHTA and CDR2 is FQGTGA. V dropped 5 bases and J dropped 5; count of bases not matched to a gene: 6. The CDR3 has 15 residues. This chain's CDR3 is CASSLGQGRTGELFF. In DNA form, the CDR3 reads TGTGCCAGCAGCCTGGGACAGGGTAGAACCGGGGAGCTGTTTTTT.

The gene calls are TRBV19 and TRBJ2-3; D may be TRBD1 or TRBD2 (5 bases each). The CDR3 is 14 amino acids. V lost 5 bases and J lost 3, with 12 bases in between. The germline V gene encodes CDR1 LNHDA and CDR2 SQIVND (reference sequence). The CDR3 region is CASSSRGGTDTQYF. CDR3 sequence (DNA): TGTGCCAGTAGTTCGAGGGGTGGTACAGATACGCAGTATTTT. The whole variable domain, filled in from reference TRBV19 and TRBJ2-3, reads DGGITQSPKYLFRKEGQNVTLSCEQNLNHDAMYWYRQDPGQGLRLIYYSQIVNDFQKGDIAEGYSVSREKKESFPLTVTSAQKNPTAFYLCASSSRGGTDTQYFGPGTRLTVL.

The V and J genes are TRBV6-5 and TRBJ2-5; D might be TRBD1 (6 bases). In germline, CDR1 is MNHEY, CDR2 SVGAGI. Trimming removed 6 bases from V and 7 bases from J, with 12 bases in between. CDR3 length equals 12 residues. CDR3: CASSRTVRTQYF. Here the CDR3 DNA reads TGTGCCAGCAGCAGGACAGTTCGGACCCAGTACTTC.

This clone has a single count. The V call is TRBV25-1, the J call TRBJ1-4, with D perhaps matching TRBD1 (6 bases). The CDR3 loop spans 13 amino acids. Looked up from germline, CDR1 is MGHDK and CDR2 is SYGVNS. V gave up 5 bases and J gave up 5 bases, with 9 bases separating them. CDR3 region: CASSPTGNEKLFF. The CDR3 bases are TGTGCCAGCAGTCCGACAGGAAATGAAAAACTGTTTTTT. Based on the CDR3 plus reference TRBV25-1 and TRBJ1-4, the full variable domain is EADIYQTPRYLVIGTGKKITLECSQTMGHDKMYWYQQDPGMELHLIHYSYGVNSTEKGDLSSESTVSRIRTEHFPLTLESARPSHTSQYLCASSPTGNEKLFFGSGTQLSVL.

The CDR3 protein is CASSPQDSTYEQYF. In DNA form, the CDR3 reads TGCGCCAGCAGCCCACAGGACTCAACCTACGAGCAGTACTTC. This rearrangement joins TRBV4-1 to TRBJ2-7, with D perhaps being TRBD1 or TRBD2 (5 bases each). Germline V gene sequence: CDR1 MGHRA, CDR2 YSYEKL. Trimming removed 4 bases from V and 2 bases from J, with 12 bases in between. The CDR3 totals 14 residues.

The chain links TRBV27 to TRBJ2-3; weak D call: TRBD1 (6 bases). Trimming stripped 3 bases from V and 6 bases from J, with 13 bases between. CDR1 and CDR2 from the germline V gene are MNHEY and SMNVEV (reference sequence). The CDR3 loop spans 14 amino acids. CDR3: CASSLDSWSDTQYF. CDR3 bases: TGTGCCAGCAGTTTGGACAGTTGGAGCGATACGCAGTATTTT.

This chain links TRBV5-1 with TRBJ1-5; the match to TRBD1 covers 7 bases. The junction had 3 bases not matched to a gene; V was cut back by 3 bases and J by 3 bases. The CDR3 is 14 residues long. Germline CDR1 and CDR2: SGHRS and YFSETQ. CDR3 coding DNA: TGCGCCAGCAGCTCGACAGGGCCCAATCAGCCCCAGCATTTT. This gives the protein CASSSTGPNQPQHF.

The rearrangement uses TRBV3-1 (or the pseudogene TRBV3-2) and TRBJ1-1; 9 bases line up with TRBD1. Losses at the gene ends were 1 base for V and 3 bases for J; bases not matched to a gene: 3. CDR1 and CDR2 from the germline V gene are LGHDT and YNNKEL (reference sequence). There are 15 residues in the CDR3. The CDR3 bases are TGTGCCAGCAGCCAAGGATACAGGGGGCACACTGAAGCTTTCTTT. This gives the protein CASSQGYRGHTEAFF.

This chain connects TRBV7-9 to TRBJ1-2; D not certain. V was clipped by 2 bases and J by 7 bases, with 8 bases between them. Germline CDR1 reads SEHNR; CDR2 reads FQNEAQ (reference sequence). CDR3 size: 12 residues. CDR3 loop: CASSLTQSGYTF. Here the CDR3 DNA reads TGTGCCAGCAGCTTAACGCAGTCTGGCTACACCTTC.

J is TRBJ1-3 and V is TRBV3-1 (or the pseudogene TRBV3-2); the match to TRBD1 covers 8 bases. Germline lookup yields CDR1 LGHDT and CDR2 YNNKEL (reference sequence). This CDR3 region has 16 residues. Trimming cost V 6 bases and J 1 base; bases outside gene matches: 8. The DNA of the CDR3 is TGTGCCAGCAGACGAGGAACAGGGGGTTCTGGAAACACCATATATTTT. Amino acid sequence: CASRRGTGGSGNTIYF.

The chain is built from TRBV6-5 and TRBJ1-5; D call uncertain. Germline lookup yields CDR1 MNHEY and CDR2 SVGAGI. V was pared by 0 bases and J by 5 bases, with 8 bases between. The CDR3 has 14 residues. CDR3 residues: CASSYSHVDQPQHF. DNA of the CDR3: TGTGCCAGCAGTTACTCACATGTCGATCAGCCCCAGCATTTT.

The chain carries TRBV27 and TRBJ1-6; tentatively, D is TRBD1 (5 bases). Germline values: CDR1 MNHEY, CDR2 SMNVEV (reference sequence). CDR3 size: 18 residues. The ends were cut back, 0 bases at V and 1 base at J, with 13 bases in the middle. The CDR3 nucleotides read TGTGCCAGCAGTTTATCCAATCAGGGATCATCCTATAATTCACCCCTCCACTTT. The encoded protein is CASSLSNQGSSYNSPLHF.

Only one count was recorded for this clone. V usage is TRBV3-1 (or the pseudogene TRBV3-2) and J usage is TRBJ2-2; possibly TRBD2 for D (6 bases). The CDR3 is made up of 14 amino acids. V shed 4 bases and J shed 6 bases, with 12 bases lying between them. Germline V gene sequence: CDR1 LGHDT, CDR2 YNNKEL (reference sequence). This CDR3 reads CASSLNAGPGELFF. CDR3 coding DNA: TGTGCCAGCAGCCTTAACGCGGGGCCCGGGGAGCTGTTTTTT.

The chain links TRBV5-1 to TRBJ2-5; TRBD1 or TRBD2 may be the D gene (5 bases each). Germline V lookup: CDR1 SGHRS, CDR2 YFSETQ. CDR3 length: 15 amino acids. V was shortened by 0 bases and J by 5 bases, with 14 bases between the two germline ends. This CDR3 is CASSLEPGRSETQYF. In DNA, the CDR3 is TGCGCCAGCAGCTTGGAACCGGGACGTTCGGAGACCCAGTACTTC.

The chain joins TRBV7-8 to TRBJ1-1; TRBD1 might be the D (6 bases). Germline V lookup: CDR1 SGHVS, CDR2 FQNEAQ. V dropped 1 base and J dropped 7 bases, with 10 bases sitting between them. This CDR3 is 13 amino acids long. CDR3 loop: CASSLGGAGEAFF. DNA for the CDR3: TGTGCCAGCAGCTTAGGGGGGGCTGGTGAAGCTTTCTTT.

The CDR3 nucleotides read TGTGCCAGCAGTTACGACAGGGGGCCTTACGAGCAGTACTTC. Its protein is CASSYDRGPYEQYF. The gene calls are TRBV6-5 and TRBJ2-7; 10 bases are a match to TRBD1. Per germline, CDR1 MNHEY and CDR2 SVGAGI. CDR3 length: 14 residues. Trimming took 2 bases from V and 4 from J; bases not matched to a gene: 2.

J is TRBJ1-5 and V is TRBV3-1 (or the pseudogene TRBV3-2); D remains unclear. Trimming shortened V by 4 bases and J by 5 bases, and 12 bases separated the two germline ends. The CDR3 consists of 14 residues. Germline V lookup: CDR1 LGHDT, CDR2 YNNKEL (reference sequence). The CDR3 nucleotides are TGTGCCAGCAGCCCAGGTCGACCAGATCAGCCCCAGCATTTT. This gives the protein CASSPGRPDQPQHF.

Remarks on this clone: A read error may account for a junction end that differs from germline. V usage is TRBV7-7 and J usage is TRBJ2-5; TRBD2 agrees at 8 bases. CDR3 length: 16 residues. Germline V gene lookup returns CDR1 SSHAT and CDR2 FNYEAQ (reference sequence). The CDR3: CASSLGGGLNQETQYF. As DNA, the CDR3 is TGTGCTAGCAGCTTAGGCGGGGGGCTTAACCAAGAGACCCAGTACTTC. Supplemented by reference TRBV7-7 and TRBJ2-5, the full variable domain reads GAGVSQSPRYKVTKRGQDVTLRCDPISSHATLYWYQQALGQGPEFLTYFNYEAQPDKSGLPSDRFSAERPEGSISTLTIQRTEQRDSAMYRCASSLGGGLNQETQYFGPGTRLLVL.

The chain is built from TRBV5-4 and TRBJ1-6, with D perhaps matching TRBD1 (6 bases). V was pared by 2 bases and J by 18 bases, with 21 bases between. Germline V lookup: CDR1 SGHNT, CDR2 YYREEE (reference sequence). This CDR3 is built from 14 residues. The CDR3 is CASSLGTRQDKTHF. CDR3 DNA sequence: TGTGCCAGCAGCTTAGGGACCCGACAGGACAAAACCCACTTT.

V and J are TRBV5-4 and TRBJ2-7; D gene ambiguous. CDR3 size: 15 residues. Trimming took off 2 bases at V and 0 bases at J, with 12 bases between the two ends. The germline CDR1 and CDR2 sequences are SGHNT and YYREEE (reference sequence). CDR3 coding DNA: TGTGCCAGCAGCTTCGGCGGAGTTAGCTCCTACGAGCAGTACTTC. It codes for CASSFGGVSSYEQYF.

With regard to this clone: Mismatch with germline at one junction end may stem from a read error. This sequence joins TRBV11-3 and TRBJ2-1; TRBD2 matches at 9 bases. Germline assignment: CDR1 SGHNT and CDR2 YENEEA. The CDR3 length is 16 residues. In nucleotides, the CDR3 is TGTGCCAGCACCTTAGGGGGCGGGGGGGCCAGCAATGAGCAGTTCTTC. This sequence encodes CASTLGGGGASNEQFF.

The chain couples TRBV19 to TRBJ1-2, with 7 bases lining up with TRBD1. The CDR3 totals 13 residues. The V gene's germline CDR1 is LNHDA and CDR2 SQIVND (reference sequence). V was clipped by 7 bases and J by 8 bases; unmatched bases: 10. CDR3 protein: CASKKTGVEGYTF. DNA of the CDR3: TGTGCCAGTAAGAAAACAGGGGTGGAGGGCTACACCTTC.

This clone was detected only a few times. The rearrangement uses TRBV2 and TRBJ1-5, with D unclear. Germline V lookup: CDR1 SNHLY, CDR2 FYNNEI. This CDR3 contains 13 residues. Trimming took 6 bases from V and 0 from J, leaving 6 bases between them. This CDR3 is CASRVYSNQPQHF. DNA for the CDR3: TGTGCCAGCAGGGTTTATAGCAATCAGCCCCAGCATTTT.

A single count supports this clone. The chain links TRBV28 to TRBJ1-2; tentatively, D is TRBD1 (5 bases). The germline V and J ends were trimmed by 7 bases and 2 bases, with 14 bases remaining between them. Germline V gives CDR1 MDHEN, CDR2 SYDVKM. The CDR3 consists of 14 residues. The CDR3 sequence: CASTTDSLNYGYTF. The CDR3 nucleotides read TGTGCCAGCACTACCGACAGTTTAAACTATGGCTACACCTTC.

The V and J genes are TRBV7-2 and TRBJ2-7; 7 bases align to TRBD1. This CDR3 has 14 residues. The J segment lost 6 bases and the V segment lost 6 bases, leaving 11 bases of the junction unmatched. The germline gives CDR1 SGHTA, CDR2 FQGNSA. The CDR3 spells CASRSTRQGPEQYF. CDR3 bases: TGTGCCAGCAGGTCCACCCGACAGGGCCCCGAGCAGTACTTC.

The chain uses TRBV3-1 (or the pseudogene TRBV3-2) and TRBJ1-2, with D unresolved. Germline CDR1 is LGHDT and CDR2 is YNNKEL (reference sequence). Trimming stripped 1 base from V and 1 base from J, with 7 bases between. The CDR3 contains 14 residues. CDR3 amino acids: CASSQAEGNYGYTF. The CDR3 nucleotides are TGTGCCAGCAGCCAAGCTGAGGGTAACTATGGCTACACCTTC.